This T cell receptor beta chain stems from a study of CD8 T cells in ankylosing spondylitis. General study results and limits: In the blood and synovial fluid of reactive arthritis, some motif variants had been previously reported. Seemingly characteristic of ankylosing spondylitis blood was a TCR beta motif consisting of about 8 highly homologous variants.

Regarding this clonotype: Its matching antigen is unknown.

Germline CDR1 is SGHRS and CDR2 is YFSETQ. V lost 4 bases, J lost 2 bases, and 10 bases stayed unmatched. The CDR3 runs 16 residues. TCRdb re-called the 5' RACE reads through MiXCR, storing one row per CDR3 protein. This table holds over 700,000 distinct CDR3 sequences, around 20% found once. The chain links TRBV5-1 to TRBJ2-7, with 9 bases matching TRBD2. The sequence was obtained from a male donor with ankylosing spondylitis. Input material: blood, either unsorted or a sorted T cell fraction (not recorded which). CDR3 nucleotide sequence: TGCGCCAGCAGCGCGTATCTTAGCGGGGGCCCCTACGAGCAGTACTTC. This codes for CASSAYLSGGPYEQYF.